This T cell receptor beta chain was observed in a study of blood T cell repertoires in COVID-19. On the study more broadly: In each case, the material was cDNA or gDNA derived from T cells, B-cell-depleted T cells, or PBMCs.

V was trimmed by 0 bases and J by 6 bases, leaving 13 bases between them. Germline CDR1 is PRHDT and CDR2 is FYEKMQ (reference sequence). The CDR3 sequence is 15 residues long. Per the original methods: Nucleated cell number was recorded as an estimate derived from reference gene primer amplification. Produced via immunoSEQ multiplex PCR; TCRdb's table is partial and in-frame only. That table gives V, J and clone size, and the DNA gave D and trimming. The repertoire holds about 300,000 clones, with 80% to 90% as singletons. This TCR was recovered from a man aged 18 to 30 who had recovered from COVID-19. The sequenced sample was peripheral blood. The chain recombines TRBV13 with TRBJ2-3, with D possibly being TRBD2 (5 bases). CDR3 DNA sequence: TGTGCCAGCAGCTTAGGCGGCAGGACGGGGGATACGCAGTATTTT. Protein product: CASSLGGRTGDTQYF.